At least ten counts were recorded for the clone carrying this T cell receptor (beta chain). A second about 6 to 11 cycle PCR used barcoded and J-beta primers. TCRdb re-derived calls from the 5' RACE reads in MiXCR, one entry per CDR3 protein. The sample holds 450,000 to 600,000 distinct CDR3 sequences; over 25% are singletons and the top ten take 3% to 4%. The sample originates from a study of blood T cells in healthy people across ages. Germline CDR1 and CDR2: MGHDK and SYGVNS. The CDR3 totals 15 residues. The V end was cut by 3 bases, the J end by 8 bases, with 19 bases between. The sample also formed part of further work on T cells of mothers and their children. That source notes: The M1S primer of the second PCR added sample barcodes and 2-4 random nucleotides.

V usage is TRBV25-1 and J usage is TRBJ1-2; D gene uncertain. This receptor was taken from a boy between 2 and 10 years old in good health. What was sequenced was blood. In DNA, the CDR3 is TGTGCCAGCAGTGACACTGTCAAGGAACGAGGGGGCTACACCTTC. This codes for CASSDTVKERGGYTF.